This TCR beta chain was observed in a study of cytomegalovirus exposure and HLA in healthy donors (dated 2017 in TCRdb). Study-level background: An earlier analysis of some 500 of the donors reported roughly 270 Gb of sequence data and 120 million or so unique TCR beta sequences from 150 million to 200 million T cells. An early release that covered several hundred HLA-typed donors contained approximately 320 gigabases of sequencing data and tens of millions of unique TCR sequences. An earlier analysis of around 640 of the donors used high-throughput TCR beta sequencing to judge whether each TCR beta V gene segment behaved as functional or pseudogenic. Among roughly 400 genotyped donors of the cohort, an average of 235,054 unique TCR beta nucleotide sequences were sequenced per donor, roughly 20% of them non-productive. Class I and class II HLA loci were covered by the typing at four-digit resolution. Typing coverage varied by locus: about 620-630 donors for A, B, C, DRB1 and DQB1; approximately 560 for DQA1; over 600 for DPA1; 450 to 480 for DPB1. Of the 300 to 400 genotyped donors, 65% to 90% fell in the genetic ancestry cluster associated with self-reported Caucasian donors. In a later analysis, previously published TCR beta repertoires from more than 500 donors were re-analyzed and high-resolution HLA genotyping was added so that TCR occurrence patterns could be studied. The aim of the study was to test whether cataloging public T cell receptors could identify signatures of past pathogen exposure. Four or five DR-DQ haplotypes were treated as single units for association and clustering because of strong linkage in the cohort. Every repertoire in the discovery cohort had been generated on one and the same sequencing platform. A later genetic analysis took genome-wide SNP genotypes for about 65% of the 666 donors and used that subset as a discovery cohort. In the later analysis, no new phenotypic data were used to find candidate immune exposures; instead, reliance was placed on TCR beta sequences and their occurrence across donors. Alongside the repertoire data, information on donor age, sex, ethnicity and CMV serostatus was compiled. The study combined high-throughput TCR immunosequencing, statistical association of individual TCRs with disease status, and machine learning to predict cytomegalovirus infection status. The study used immunosequencing to profile the T cell repertoires of several hundred subjects and linked those repertoires to cytomegalovirus serostatus. A separate validation cohort of about 110 different subjects was used in addition to the approximately 670-subject first cohort.

As regards this clone: Its cognate antigen has yet to be identified. It has no much larger one-base neighbor in the sample; base qualities were not kept.

The cohort comprised some 700 healthy bone marrow donors. All cohort members were sampled while nominally healthy, although unrecorded immune exposures were likely present. The donor tested CMV seronegative and was one of the 352 seronegative cohort members. A peripheral blood sample was provided by each donor, and peripheral blood mononuclear cells were used for TCR beta sequencing. The Qiagen DNeasy Blood Extraction Kit was used to extract genomic DNA from the blood cell samples. The full study reports these points: The earlier analysis of approximately 560 of the donors excluded 15 to 20 rarely observed V segments, including chromosome 9 orphons, because counts were too low. Because HLA typing was unavailable for some donors at each locus, only the typed subset was used in association tests. A later analysis found that TCR association rates varied across HLA loci, with DRB1 alleles showing the most associated TCRs and HLA-C alleles the fewest. Compared with equally common non-associated chains, HLA-associated TCR beta chains in a later analysis were more clonally expanded and had lower generation probabilities. Correlated functional status among segregating V segments might be attributable to linkage disequilibrium, but an unknown experimental factor could not be ruled out. Cytomegalovirus status was reported to be diagnosed by the classifier with high specificity and sensitivity in both the original and validation cohorts. For the cohort, immune exposure information was limited to CMV serostatus. A group of highly shared sequence variants was considered likely to be a technical artifact of the sequencing pipeline. The study gave a list of 150 to 200 TCR beta chains associated with cytomegalovirus. In vitro tests confirmed that three of the cytomegalovirus-associated TCR beta chains recognize cytomegalovirus antigens. Most CMV-associated TCR beta chains appeared to be HLA-restricted in a later analysis, and the HLA associations seemed to be driven largely by CMV exposure. A later genetic analysis associated a missense DCLRE1C variant with V-gene and J-gene trimming of TCR beta chains, and an independent cohort replicated the association. Broadly in line with IMGT annotations, most TCR beta V segments showed up in productive rearrangements about 87% or about 30% of the time in an earlier analysis of roughly 590 of the donors. Most TCR sequences were seen in very few donors, while some public TCRs were found in many individuals. In a later analysis, several top co-occurrence clusters were reported to appear linked to parvovirus B19, influenza, CMV and Epstein-Barr virus. This cohort had only TCR beta chains sequenced, and the lack of alpha or paired-chain data limited which features could be detected. A later genetic analysis reported fewer N-insertions in productive TCRs among donors in an Asian-associated ancestry cluster than the roughly 700-donor mean. Presence/absence analyses assumed roughly uniform sequencing depth across donors, an assumption that may not hold. Assigning TCR associations to individual alleles was difficult when HLA alleles, especially DR and DQ, strongly co-occurred. The authors suggested that the approach could potentially be generalized to other disease states and immunological phenotypes. A further reported finding was that TCR beta sequences accurately predicted the HLA-A and HLA-B alleles for most subjects in the first cohort. At a false discovery rate of 0.05, a later analysis linked around 17,000 TCR beta sequences to specific HLA alleles.

The library was prepared using the immunoSEQ multiplex PCR assay. The multiplex PCR relied on a mix of 60 forward primers for TCR Vbeta segments and 13 reverse primers for TCR Jbeta segments. The CDR3 region of rearranged TCR beta genes was amplified from genomic DNA by a multiplex PCR assay. The Illumina HiSeq System was used to sequence the amplified TCR beta libraries as 87-base-pair reads. In the paper's pipeline: A later analysis tallied approximately 87 million unique TCR beta chains across the 550 to 850 repertoires, and approximately 12 million of those chains were shared by two or more donors. Raw reads were error-corrected and collapsed into unique sequences with a nearest-neighbor algorithm that merged closely related sequences to remove PCR and sequencing errors. V, D and J gene segments were assigned by aligning CDR3 sequences to IMGT reference sequences. For a sequence to be retained, a match of at least six nucleotides was required to both a V gene segment and a J gene segment. Rearrangements were called productive when the CDR3 lacked stop codons and stayed in frame with V and J; all others were non-productive. CDR3 was defined by IMGT convention, running from the second conserved V-encoded cysteine to the conserved J-encoded phenylalanine. In an earlier analysis of approximately 590 of the donors, sequences lacking an unambiguous match to a single V gene segment were excluded. In an earlier analysis of more than 500 of the donors, a V segment was called functional when productive rearrangements were above 56.7%, and segregating when the standard deviation between donors exceeded 5%. A statistical classification framework was built to diagnose cytomegalovirus status from the catalog of TCR beta chain sequences. In a later analysis, V and J genes were assigned by comparing TCR nucleotide sequences against IMGT/GENE-DB human TR gene sequences. In a later analysis, CDR3 sequences and most-parsimonious VDJ recombination scenarios were assigned using the TCRdist pipeline. A later analysis defined each TCR beta chain by its CDR3 amino acid sequence plus V-gene family, and excluded reads lacking a unique V-gene family. To address suspected cross-contamination and a sequencing artifact, a later analysis removed a few hundred highly shared, low-generation-probability nucleotide sequences. A later analysis calculated a clonal expansion index for each public chain from normalized within-repertoire ranks of inferred template counts. In a later analysis, generation probabilities were computed using a VDJ recombination model fitted to out-of-frame rearrangements, and the results were checked against IGoR. In a later analysis, hypergeometric tests were used to score TCR-TCR, TCR-HLA and TCR-CMV co-occurrence, with a repertoire-size bias correction applied to TCR pairs. In a later analysis, false discovery rates were estimated by permuting HLA or CMV assignments 20 times. In a later analysis, co-occurring TCRs were grouped with DBSCAN, and TCRdist sequence similarity was added when clustering was performed within HLA-allele-positive subsets. Repertoires with fewer than 30,000 or more than 120,000 public chains were left out of co-occurrence clustering, as were five repertoires with anomalous nucleotide sharing. Entries here come from immuneACCESS through TCRdb and include only in-frame sequences with V and J called. Some clones fail to appear in such tables; in the studies checked, an unresolved V gene covers under half of the shortfall, and the cause of the remainder is unknown. V and J calls and clone size are those listed in that table; D and trimming were worked out from the DNA. The sample includes 200,000 or so clones, with about three quarters observed a single time. The ten biggest clones cover more than 1.5% of the sample.

The source material was PBMCs. The clonotype originates from a man aged 18 to 29 in good health and CMV-seronegative.

The nucleotide sequence reads TGTGCCTATGGTAGCCTCTCCGGAGACACTGAAGCTTTCTTT. It encodes CAYGSLSGDTEAFF. Recombination linked TRBV30 to TRBJ1-1; there is no confident call for the D gene. Taken from cysteine to phenylalanine, the CDR3 has 14 residues. Here the CDR3 DNA is all that survives: 42 bases in frame from base 1. Looking up the germline V gene (reference sequence) yields CDR1 GTSNPN and CDR2 SVGIG. V and J are truncated by 7 bases and 3 bases respectively, leaving an intervening sequence of 18 bases.